Shown below are 4 T cell receptor beta chains from a single sample sequenced in a study of cytomegalovirus exposure and HLA in healthy donors. Primers included in the PCR were 60 Vbeta and 13 Jbeta primers. TCRdb keeps only in-frame clones here, not all; method: immunoSEQ multiplex PCR. Among 45,000 to 75,000 clones listed, less than 85% were seen once. Specimen: PBMCs. All receptors derive from a woman between 55 and 75 years old in good health and CMV-seropositive.

The chain couples TRBV14 to TRBJ1-3; D gene ambiguous. Germline V gives CDR1 SGHDN, CDR2 FVKESK. The ends were cut back, 4 bases at V and 0 bases at J, with 7 bases in the middle. This CDR3 contains 14 residues. CDR3 DNA sequence: TGTGCCAGCAGCCGATCTAGCTCTGGAAACACCATATATTTT. Translation gives CASSRSSSGNTIYF.

In this sample, this clone turned up once. The genes are TRBV27 and TRBJ2-1, with 7 bases fitting TRBD2. Germline values: CDR1 MNHEY, CDR2 SMNVEV (reference sequence). V dropped 6 bases and J dropped 3; count of bases not matched to a gene: 8. CDR3 length: 15 residues. CDR3 coding DNA: TGTGCCAGCAGCCGAACTAGCGAGAACTACAATGAGCAGTTCTTC. Translation: CASSRTSENYNEQFF.

The CDR3 sequence: CASSQAPTGDENTEAFF. The CDR3 DNA follows: TGCGCCAGCAGCCAAGCCCCGACAGGGGACGAGAACACTGAAGCTTTCTTT. The chain has TRBV4-1 and TRBJ1-1; 8 nucleotides match TRBD1. This CDR3 is 17 amino acids long. The germline V gene has CDR1 MGHRA and CDR2 YSYEKL. Trimming at V came to 1 base and at J to 1 base, leaving 8 bases not matched to a gene.

To note about this clone: A much larger clone is a single base away; this may be a read error. The sample has other DNA sequences that encode this CDR3 too. This chain uses TRBV25-1 with TRBJ1-1; D remains ambiguous. This CDR3 has 12 amino acids. Between the trimmed V and J ends, which lost 6 bases and 0 bases, there was a span of 5 bases. Germline values: CDR1 MGHDK, CDR2 SYGVNS. CDR3 residues: CASSLLNTEAFF. The CDR3 DNA reads as TGTGCCAGCAGCCTCCTGAACACTGAAGCTTTCTTT.